Listed below are T cell receptor beta chains from one sample, sequenced in a study of T-cell memory formation after mild COVID-19. One entry per CDR3 protein results from TCRdb running MiXCR on the 5' RACE reads. The sample has 300,000 to 350,000 distinct CDR3 sequences; 10% to 15% are singletons. The sample taken for sequencing was PBMCs or a T cell subset sorted from them (not recorded which). The receptors come from a man aged 18 to 29 who had mild COVID-19 (a few samples of this study predate the infection). Cell type and time point are not known. CDR3s include the opening cysteine and the closing phenylalanine or tryptophan. The D gene is left open where the match is weak. Not every row has a clone size; where given, it reads once, few, many or a size class.

d_gene,v_gene,abundance,j_gene,CDR3aa,CDR3nt
NA,TRBV9,NA,TRBJ1-1,CASSAGGSRDTEAFF,TGTGCCAGCAGCGCGGGGGGTTCCAGGGACACTGAAGCTTTCTTT
NA,TRBV7-8,few,TRBJ2-2,CASSLGQAPTGELFF,TGTGCCAGCAGCTTAGGACAGGCCCCCACCGGGGAGCTGTTTTTT
NA,TRBV3-1,NA,TRBJ2-5,CASSQEGTRQETQYF,TGTGCCAGCAGCCAAGAGGGGACGAGACAAGAGACCCAGTACTTC
NA,TRBV28,few,TRBJ2-3,CASSLGTGATDTQYF,TGTGCCAGCAGTTTAGGTACGGGGGCCACAGATACGCAGTATTTT
NA,TRBV4-3,NA,TRBJ2-1,CASSQDSSLGGLYHEQFF,TGCGCCAGCAGCCAAGACAGCTCTTTGGGGGGCCTTTACCATGAGCAGTTCTTC
TRBD1,TRBV4-3,NA,TRBJ1-2,CASSHPIAGRQGALKAGYGYTF,TGCGCCAGCAGCCACCCCATAGCGGGTAGACAGGGAGCTTTAAAAGCTGGCTATGGCTACACCTTC
NA,TRBV3-1,NA,TRBJ2-1,CASSQEPRPYNEQFF,TGTGCCAGCAGCCAAGAACCAAGACCCTACAATGAGCAGTTCTTC
TRBD2,TRBV7-6,NA,TRBJ2-3,CASSSRLAGQNTDTQYF,TGTGCCAGCAGCTCCAGACTAGCGGGGCAGAACACAGATACGCAGTATTTT
NA,TRBV5-1,few,TRBJ2-1,CASSLGDFKNEQFF,TGCGCCAGCAGCTTGGGGGACTTCAAGAATGAGCAGTTCTTC
NA,TRBV20-1,NA,TRBJ1-1,CSARKQIEAFF,TGCAGTGCTAGAAAACAGATTGAAGCTTTCTTT
NA,TRBV11-2,NA,TRBJ1-1,CASSPPGSPEAFF,TGTGCCAGCAGCCCACCCGGGAGCCCTGAAGCTTTCTTT
NA,TRBV5-1,NA,TRBJ2-5,CASSPGGQLETQYF,TGCGCCAGCAGCCCTGGAGGGCAGCTTGAGACCCAGTACTTC
NA,TRBV5-1,NA,TRBJ2-7,CASSLRQEYEQYF,TGCGCCAGCAGCTTACGGCAGGAGTACGAGCAGTACTTC
TRBD1,TRBV7-6,NA,TRBJ2-7,CASSSQTGGAYEQYF,TGTGCCAGCAGCTCCCAGACAGGGGGCGCGTACGAGCAGTACTTC
NA,TRBV7-9,NA,TRBJ1-2,CASSLGNQGYCYTF,TGTGCCAGCAGCTTAGGAAATCAGGGTTATTGCTACACCTTC
TRBD2,TRBV7-2,NA,TRBJ2-2,CASKGLAGGRLGELFF,TGTGCCAGCAAGGGACTAGCGGGGGGGAGACTCGGGGAGCTGTTTTTT
NA,TRBV4-3,few,TRBJ2-7,CASSRHLQGYEQYF,TGCGCCAGCAGCCGCCATCTACAGGGCTACGAGCAGTACTTC
NA,TRBV27,few,TRBJ2-5,CASSRLGAGETQYF,TGTGCCAGCAGTCGCCTCGGCGCGGGGGAGACCCAGTACTTC
NA,TRBV6-2/TRBV6-3,many,TRBJ2-7,CASSYGTEQYF,TGTGCCAGCAGTTACGGAACCGAGCAGTACTTC
NA,TRBV6-6,NA,TRBJ2-1,CASSPADNEQFF,TGTGCCAGCAGTCCCGCTGACAATGAGCAGTTCTTC
NA,TRBV11-2,many,TRBJ2-5,CASRVATQETQYF,TGTGCCAGCAGAGTGGCGACCCAAGAGACCCAGTACTTC
NA,TRBV28,NA,TRBJ1-5,CASSPYLWGASQPQHF,TGTGCCAGCAGCCCCTATCTGTGGGGGGCTAGTCAGCCCCAGCATTTT
NA,TRBV4-3,few,TRBJ1-3,CASSQDPTAGNTIYF,TGCGCCAGCAGCCAAGATCCGACGGCTGGAAACACCATATATTTT
TRBD2,TRBV9,NA,TRBJ2-3,CASSVFRGGDTDTQYF,TGTGCCAGCAGCGTATTTAGGGGAGGGGACACAGATACGCAGTATTTT
TRBD2,TRBV20-1,NA,TRBJ2-5,CSAPPSGGHWNQETQYF,TGCAGTGCGCCGCCTAGCGGGGGGCACTGGAACCAAGAGACCCAGTACTTC
TRBD2,TRBV6-5,few,TRBJ2-3,CASSYAGGPTDTQYF,TGTGCCAGCAGTTACGCGGGGGGGCCCACAGATACGCAGTATTTT
NA,TRBV5-5,many,TRBJ2-3,CASSWRGLAWSDTQYF,TGTGCCAGCAGCTGGAGGGGCCTAGCGTGGTCAGATACGCAGTATTTT
NA,TRBV7-2,few,TRBJ2-5,CASSPHGGETQYF,TGTGCCAGCAGCCCTCACGGCGGGGAGACCCAGTACTTC
NA,TRBV20-1,many,TRBJ2-4,CSEHGDGKNIQYF,TGCAGTGAGCATGGGGATGGCAAAAACATTCAGTACTTC
NA,TRBV27,NA,TRBJ1-4,CASSLYYGVEKLFF,TGTGCCAGCAGTTTGTACTACGGGGTGGAAAAACTGTTTTTT
NA,TRBV5-1,few,TRBJ2-1,CASSSPGPRPEQFF,TGCGCCAGCAGCTCCCCGGGGCCGCGGCCTGAGCAGTTCTTC
TRBD1,TRBV5-1,many,TRBJ2-5,CASSLQGVSQETQYF,TGCGCCAGCAGCCTTCAGGGGGTTTCCCAAGAGACCCAGTACTTC
NA,TRBV29-1,NA,TRBJ2-2,CSVERGANTGELFF,TGCAGCGTTGAAAGGGGGGCGAACACCGGGGAGCTGTTTTTT
NA,TRBV7-2,few,TRBJ2-2,CASSDGMNTGELFF,TGTGCCAGCAGTGACGGAATGAACACCGGGGAGCTGTTTTTT
TRBD2,TRBV7-9,NA,TRBJ2-1,CASSLGPSGAAYNEQFF,TGTGCCAGCAGCTTAGGGCCTAGCGGGGCTGCCTACAATGAGCAGTTCTTC
NA,TRBV12-3/TRBV12-4,many,TRBJ2-5,CASSLHMPPETQYF,TGTGCCAGCAGTTTACACATGCCCCCAGAGACCCAGTACTTC
TRBD1,TRBV6-5,many,TRBJ1-1,CASSPDRRNTEAFF,TGTGCCAGCAGTCCGGACAGGCGGAACACTGAAGCTTTCTTT
TRBD2,TRBV5-1,few,TRBJ2-1,CASSFSSGGTSYNEQFF,TGCGCCAGCAGCTTTTCTAGCGGGGGGACGTCCTACAATGAGCAGTTCTTC
NA,TRBV5-4,NA,TRBJ1-3,CASSLPAASGNTIYF,TGTGCCAGCAGCTTGCCCGCGGCCTCTGGAAACACCATATATTTT
NA,TRBV7-9,many,TRBJ2-5,CASSPTPGPAGETQYF,TGTGCCAGCAGTCCAACCCCTGGGCCGGCGGGAGAGACCCAGTACTTC
NA,TRBV4-1,NA,TRBJ1-1,CASSQGQAGSTEAFF,TGCGCCAGCAGCCAAGGACAGGCGGGTTCCACTGAAGCTTTCTTT
NA,TRBV20-1,few,TRBJ2-3,CSARPPRWISTDTQYF,TGCAGTGCTAGACCGCCCCGGTGGATAAGCACAGATACGCAGTATTTT
NA,TRBV19,few,TRBJ2-5,CASSLGHFQETQYF,TGTGCCAGTAGTTTGGGACACTTTCAAGAGACCCAGTACTTC
NA,TRBV6-1,few,TRBJ2-5,CASSAGTQYF,TGTGCCAGCAGTGCCGGGACCCAGTACTTC
TRBD1,TRBV15,few,TRBJ2-5,CATSRGGTGGEETQYF,TGTGCCACCAGCAGAGGGGGGACAGGGGGCGAAGAGACCCAGTACTTC
TRBD1,TRBV5-5,many,TRBJ1-5,CASSIGQGNQPQHF,TGTGCCAGCAGCATAGGACAGGGCAATCAGCCCCAGCATTTT
NA,TRBV28,few,TRBJ2-5,CASSPSSGVYF,TGTGCCAGCAGTCCTTCTTCTGGGGTTTACTTC
NA,TRBV4-3,few,TRBJ1-2,CASSQAGSSYGYTF,TGCGCCAGCAGCCAAGCCGGTTCCTCCTATGGCTACACCTTC
NA,TRBV20-1,once,TRBJ2-1,CSATGFRNEQFF,TGCAGTGCTACCGGATTTCGCAATGAGCAGTTCTTC
NA,TRBV27,few,TRBJ2-3,CASSRRLPQSDTQYF,TGTGCCAGCAGCCGTAGACTCCCGCAGTCCGATACGCAGTATTTT
NA,TRBV2,NA,TRBJ2-3,CASSSDRSPTDTQYF,TGTGCCAGCAGTTCAGACAGGTCCCCCACAGATACGCAGTATTTT
NA,TRBV9,few,TRBJ2-3,CASNWGGTDTQYF,TGTGCCAGCAACTGGGGGGGCACAGATACGCAGTATTTT
TRBD1,TRBV7-9,few,TRBJ1-4,CASSWETGGNEKLFF,TGTGCCAGCAGCTGGGAGACAGGGGGCAATGAAAAACTGTTTTTT
TRBD2,TRBV7-2,few,TRBJ2-1,CASSLVLAGGSYNEQFF,TGTGCCAGCAGCTTAGTACTAGCGGGTGGTTCCTACAATGAGCAGTTCTTC
TRBD2,TRBV15,many,TRBJ2-3,CATSRPGTSGGGTDTQYF,TGTGCCACCAGCAGACCCGGGACTAGCGGGGGCGGCACAGATACGCAGTATTTT
NA,TRBV7-9,NA,TRBJ1-2,CASSPPLNPGGYGYTF,TGTGCCAGCAGCCCCCCCTTGAATCCCGGAGGCTATGGCTACACCTTC
NA,TRBV20-1,few,TRBJ2-2,CSASEPLGLTGELFF,TGCAGTGCTAGTGAGCCGCTGGGCCTGACCGGGGAGCTGTTTTTT
NA,TRBV20-1,few,TRBJ2-3,CSGSSERTDTQYF,TGCAGCGGGTCTAGCGAACGCACAGATACGCAGTATTTT
NA,TRBV29-1,NA,TRBJ1-2,CSVGDPSPHNYGYTF,TGCAGCGTTGGGGATCCTTCTCCCCATAACTATGGCTACACCTTC